These 5 T cell receptor beta chains were all obtained from the same sample, sequenced in a study of siplizumab effects on memory and regulatory T cells. The table came from immunoSEQ multiplex PCR; TCRdb's copy has only in-frame clones and leaves some out. The sample lists around 100,000 clones; around 92% were seen once. Sequenced: Tregs sorted from blood. The receptor source for this set is a human donor in good health.

This rearrangement joins TRBV5-1 to TRBJ2-1; 11 nucleotides line up with TRBD1. Germline-derived CDR1 and CDR2 are SGHRS and YFSETQ. This CDR3 comprises 17 residues. V trimming: 1 base; J trimming: 4 bases; junction bases outside the gene matches: 7. The CDR3 bases are TGCGCCAGCAGCTTGATTGTTGGGACAGGGGGGTACAATGAGCAGTTCTTC. Amino acids: CASSLIVGTGGYNEQFF.

The CDR3 spells CASSLAGGSYEQYF. The CDR3 DNA reads as TGTGCCAGCAGCTTAGCGGGAGGCTCCTACGAGCAGTACTTC. The chain uses TRBV7-3 and TRBJ2-7; 8 bases fit TRBD2. Trimming at V came to 2 bases and at J to 0 bases, leaving 0 bases not matched to a gene. The CDR3 sequence is 14 residues long. Germline values: CDR1 SGHTA, CDR2 FQGTGA.

The CDR3 region is CASSLPPVYNEQFF. DNA of the CDR3: TGCGCCAGCAGCCTCCCCCCGGTCTACAATGAGCAGTTCTTC. This sequence joins TRBV5-1 and TRBJ2-1; no clear D. CDR3 length: 14 amino acids. CDR1 is SGHRS, CDR2 YFSETQ, per germline. V was cut by 4 bases and J by 3 bases, with 11 bases left in between.

The chain couples TRBV5-4 to TRBJ1-2; 8 bases align to TRBD1. This CDR3 contains 14 residues. V was clipped by 4 bases and J by 7 bases; unmatched bases: 9. Germline loops: CDR1 SGHNT, CDR2 YYREEE (reference sequence). The CDR3, as DNA: TGTGCCAGCAGCCGAGGACAGGGAATGGGTGGCTACACCTTC. This gives the protein CASSRGQGMGGYTF.

CDR3 in DNA: TGTGCTAGTGGTTTGTGGGGAGTGGACAGGGGGGACCATCAGCCCCAGCATTTT. Its protein product is CASGLWGVDRGDHQPQHF. V and J are TRBV12-5 and TRBJ1-5; 10 bases fit TRBD1. This CDR3 has 18 residues. V was clipped by 2 bases and J by 5 bases; unmatched bases: 12. Germline values: CDR1 LGHNT, CDR2 FRNRAP.